Listed here are 16 T cell receptor beta chains from one sample, sequenced in a study of blood T cell repertoires in COVID-19 (dated by TCRdb to the early 2020s). Library preparation was by the immunoSEQ multiplex PCR assay. TCRdb limited this immuneACCESS table to in-frame rearrangements with V and J called. A share of clones is missing; checked studies link under half to unresolved V genes, and the rest is unexplained. For this sample there are around 20,000 clones; approximately 90% appear just once. Together, the top ten hold about 7.7% of the sample. Sequences were obtained from peripheral blood. Receptors were obtained from a human donor in a cohort sampled during active COVID-19. The donor label of this sample is uncertain.

The gene calls are TRBV5-1 and TRBJ2-1; 7 nucleotides line up with TRBD1. The CDR3 consists of 15 residues. From germline, CDR1 is SGHRS and CDR2 YFSETQ. The V gene end was trimmed by 2 bases and the J gene end by 5 bases; junction bases not matched to a gene: 7. CDR3 DNA sequence: TGCGCCAGCAGCTTCTCCGGGACAGAGGACAATGAGCAGTTCTTC. Residues: CASSFSGTEDNEQFF.

The V call is TRBV19, the J call TRBJ2-5; TRBD2 aligns across 13 bases. CDR3 length equals 16 residues. CDR1 and CDR2 (germline): LNHDA, SQIVND (reference sequence). V was pared by 5 bases and J by 4 bases, with 7 bases of the junction left unmatched. CDR3 protein: CASSARTSGSIETQYF. Here the CDR3 DNA reads TGTGCCAGTAGTGCCCGGACTAGCGGGAGTATAGAGACCCAGTACTTC.

This rearrangement joins TRBV2 to TRBJ2-1, with TRBD2 matching over 11 bases. This CDR3 comprises 15 residues. Losses at the gene ends were 7 bases for V and 8 bases for J; bases not matched to a gene: 10. In germline, CDR1 is SNHLY, CDR2 FYNNEI. The CDR3 sequence is CASTSVLAGVDEQFF. CDR3 bases: TGTGCCAGCACGTCGGTACTAGCGGGAGTCGATGAGCAGTTCTTC.

The gene calls are TRBV5-1 and TRBJ2-6; D might be TRBD1 (7 bases). V was pared by 6 bases and J by 0 bases, with 13 bases between. Germline CDR1 SGHRS, CDR2 YFSETQ. The CDR3 consists of 16 residues. The CDR3 DNA sequence: TGCGCCAGCACCCAGGGGGGCTCCTCTGGGGCCAACGTCCTGACTTTC. It yields the protein CASTQGGSSGANVLTF. The variable domain in full, with the rest retrieved from reference TRBV5-1 and TRBJ2-6, is KAGVTQTPRYLIKTRGQQVTLSCSPISGHRSVSWYQQTPGQGLQFLFEYFSETQRNKGNFPGRFSGRQFSNSRSEMNVSTLELGDSALYLCASTQGGSSGANVLTFGAGSRLTVL.

This chain uses TRBV5-1 with TRBJ1-2, with TRBD1 matching over 7 bases. CDR1 and CDR2 (germline): SGHRS, YFSETQ. After removal of 0 bases from V and 4 bases from J, the junction contained 3 bases not matched to a gene. CDR3 length equals 14 residues. The CDR3 is CASSLDRGSYGYTF. In nucleotides, the CDR3 is TGCGCCAGCAGCTTGGACAGGGGCTCCTATGGCTACACCTTC.

V usage is TRBV5-1 and J usage is TRBJ1-3; 9 bases map to TRBD1. V trimming: 5 bases; J trimming: 0 bases; junction bases outside the gene matches: 6. The CDR3 extends over 16 amino acids. The germline CDR1 and CDR2 sequences are SGHRS and YFSETQ. This CDR3 reads CASSSGTGSSGNTIYF. The CDR3, as DNA: TGCGCCAGCAGTTCCGGGACAGGGAGCTCTGGAAACACCATATATTTT.

The gene calls are TRBV15 and TRBJ2-7, with 9 bases identical to TRBD2. V dropped 2 bases and J dropped 4; count of bases not matched to a gene: 6. Looked up from germline, CDR1 is LNHNV and CDR2 is YYDKDF (reference sequence). The CDR3 sequence is 15 residues long. The CDR3 spells CATSRTIAGAYEQYF. The CDR3 DNA is TGTGCCACCAGCAGAACTATAGCGGGAGCTTACGAGCAGTACTTC.

This clone came up once. The chain carries TRBV11-3 and TRBJ2-3; 8 nucleotides agree with TRBD1. CDR1 is SGHNT and CDR2 is YENEEA in the germline V gene. The CDR3 has 14 residues. Trimming removed 4 bases from V and 4 bases from J; junction bases left unmatched: 4. The CDR3 region has the DNA TGTGCCAGCAGCTCTCCGGACAGGGCAGATACGCAGTATTTT. Protein sequence: CASSSPDRADTQYF.

This rearrangement joins TRBV5-1 to TRBJ1-5; D might be TRBD1 (6 bases). The V gene's germline CDR1 is SGHRS and CDR2 YFSETQ. V was clipped by 0 bases and J by 6 bases, with 10 bases between them. The CDR3 is 14 amino acids. CDR3 residues: CASSLGTEAQPQHF. CDR3 nucleotides: TGCGCCAGCAGCTTGGGGACAGAAGCTCAGCCCCAGCATTTT. The complete variable domain, with remaining parts taken from reference TRBV5-1 and TRBJ1-5, reads KAGVTQTPRYLIKTRGQQVTLSCSPISGHRSVSWYQQTPGQGLQFLFEYFSETQRNKGNFPGRFSGRQFSNSRSEMNVSTLELGDSALYLCASSLGTEAQPQHFGDGTRLSIL.

This CDR3 reads CSARLVSEQFF. As DNA, the CDR3 is TGCAGTGCTAGACTAGTTTCTGAGCAGTTCTTC. The chain carries TRBV20-1 and TRBJ2-1; no clear D gene. This CDR3 region has 11 residues. Germline CDR1 is DFQATT and CDR2 is SNEGSKA (reference sequence). V lost 2 bases to trimming and J lost 9 bases, with 8 bases between them.

CDR3 sequence reads: CATSRGPGDPTDTQYF. CDR3 sequence (DNA): TGTGCCACCAGTCGTGGGCCAGGGGACCCCACAGATACGCAGTATTTT. The chain has TRBV24-1 and TRBJ2-3; possibly TRBD1 for D (6 bases). CDR1 KGHDR and CDR2 SFDVKD come from the germline V gene. This CDR3 spans 16 amino acids. The ends were cut back, 6 bases at V and 2 bases at J, with 17 bases in the middle.

The gene calls are TRBV18 and TRBJ2-5, with 10 bases aligning to TRBD2. Trimming took 2 bases from V and 3 from J; bases not matched to a gene: 12. Germline V gene data show CDR1 as KGHSH and CDR2 as LQKENI. The CDR3 has 18 amino acids. CDR3 sequence reads: CASSPDFGLADLKETQYF. The CDR3, as DNA: TGTGCCAGCTCACCAGACTTCGGACTAGCGGACTTGAAAGAGACCCAGTACTTC. Full variable domain (outside the CDR3, taken from reference TRBV18 and TRBJ2-5): NAGVMQNPRHLVRRRGQEARLRCSPMKGHSHVYWYRQLPEEGLKFMVYLQKENIIDESGMPKERFSAEFPKEGPSILRIQQVVRGDSAAYFCASSPDFGLADLKETQYFGPGTRLLVL.

The V and J genes are TRBV18 and TRBJ2-6; 8 positions match TRBD1. V was clipped by 3 bases and J by 3 bases; unmatched bases: 10. CDR3 length: 18 amino acids. CDR1 is KGHSH and CDR2 is LQKENI in the germline V gene. CDR3 loop: CASSPAPGQGYGANVLTF. CDR3 coding DNA: TGTGCCAGCTCACCCGCCCCCGGACAGGGCTATGGGGCCAACGTCCTGACTTTC.

This chain uses TRBV2 with TRBJ1-5; D might be TRBD1 (6 bases). The CDR3 totals 16 residues. V lost 3 bases and J 0 bases, leaving 12 bases between the germline ends. Germline CDR1 and CDR2: SNHLY and FYNNEI. DNA of the CDR3: TGTGCCAGCAGTGATCCAGGCAGGGGTAGCAATCAGCCCCAGCATTTT. It yields the protein CASSDPGRGSNQPQHF.

The chain has TRBV11-3 and TRBJ1-2; D is unclear. V gave up 4 bases and J gave up 4 bases, with 7 bases separating them. This CDR3 contains 12 residues. Germline values: CDR1 SGHNT, CDR2 YENEEA. The CDR3 spells CASSYRSYGYTF. CDR3 bases: TGTGCCAGCAGCTATAGATCCTATGGCTACACCTTC.

This chain uses TRBV1 with TRBJ2-3; TRBD2 is taken as the D call from the table, unchecked against the DNA. TRBV1 is flagged as a pseudogene. CDR3 length equals 16 residues. The CDR3 region is CTSSSRTSGSTDTQYF. The CDR3 region has the DNA TGCACCAGCAGCTCTCGGACTAGCGGTAGCACAGATACGCAGTATTTT.